Below are 32 T cell receptor beta chains sequenced from a single sample in a study of T cell repertoires in ileal Crohn's disease. As for time point: inflamed ileum from the surgical specimen. Assay used: immunoSEQ multiplex PCR; TCRdb lists only in-frame clones, some missing. There are approximately 15,000 clones in the sample; about 76% occur only once, and 4% to 5% lies in the top ten. The sample consisted of ileal tissue. These receptor sequences come from an adult with Crohn's disease.

V and J are TRBV7-2 and TRBJ2-7; 8 bases are a match to TRBD1. CDR1 is SGHTA and CDR2 is FQGNSA in the germline V gene. The CDR3 contains 13 residues. Germline trimming cut 4 bases from V and 6 bases from J; bases unmatched to any gene: 5. The CDR3 DNA reads as TGTGCCAGCAGCTCAACCAGGGGGCGCGAGCAGTACTTC. The encoded protein is CASSSTRGREQYF.

The V call is TRBV5-1, the J call TRBJ2-5; no clear D gene. V was shortened by 0 bases and J by 1 base, with 4 bases between the two germline ends. Germline V lookup: CDR1 SGHRS, CDR2 YFSETQ. The CDR3 covers 13 residues. DNA of the CDR3: TGCGCCAGCAGCTTGGGCACCCAAGAGACCCAGTACTTC. Translating it yields CASSLGTQETQYF.

The chain uses TRBV7-2 and TRBJ2-7; D remains ambiguous. The CDR3 sequence is 14 residues long. Looked up from germline, CDR1 is SGHTA and CDR2 is FQGNSA. V dropped 5 bases and J dropped 4 bases, with 15 bases sitting between them. The CDR3 here is CASSPSNAAYEQYF. The DNA of the CDR3 is TGTGCCAGCAGCCCTTCTAATGCCGCATACGAGCAGTACTTC.

Of note for this clone: Other DNA variants within this sample encode the same CDR3. The V gene is TRBV19, the J gene TRBJ1-2; D uncertain. Germline CDR1 reads LNHDA; CDR2 reads SQIVND (reference sequence). This CDR3 region has 14 residues. V gave up 3 bases and J gave up 1 base, with 9 bases separating them. The CDR3 coding sequence is TGTGCCAGTAGTATCGCCGGAGGTAACTATGGCTACACCTTC. It specifies CASSIAGGNYGYTF.

V usage is TRBV2 and J usage is TRBJ2-3; D is unclear. Germline CDR1 reads SNHLY; CDR2 reads FYNNEI. The germline V and J ends were trimmed by 4 bases and 3 bases, with 8 bases remaining between them. The CDR3 is 13 residues long. Here the CDR3 DNA reads TGTGCCAGCAGTGCAAGGGTGACAGATACGCAGTATTTT. This codes for CASSARVTDTQYF. The full variable domain, with the rest looked up from reference TRBV2 and TRBJ2-3, is EPEVTQTPSHQVTQMGQEVILRCVPISNHLYFYWYRQILGQKVEFLVSFYNNEISEKSEIFDDQFSVERPDGSNFTLKIRSTKLEDSAMYFCASSARVTDTQYFGPGTRLTVL.

The chain carries TRBV19 and TRBJ2-7; D is tentatively TRBD1 or TRBD2 (5 bases each). The ends were cut back, 4 bases at V and 2 bases at J, with 15 bases in the middle. The germline CDR1 and CDR2 sequences are LNHDA and SQIVND (reference sequence). The CDR3 has 15 residues. This chain's CDR3 is CASSTGQAVAYEQYF. In nucleotides, the CDR3 is TGTGCCAGTAGTACGGGGCAGGCCGTAGCCTACGAGCAGTACTTC.

This clone has just one count. V usage is TRBV30 and J usage is TRBJ1-5, with TRBD1 as a possible D gene (6 bases). The germline gives CDR1 GTSNPN, CDR2 SVGIG (reference sequence). CDR3 length equals 13 residues. V was cut by 8 bases and J by 3 bases, with 14 bases left in between. CDR3 bases: TGTGCCAGACACAACAGGGACAATCAGCCCCAGCATTTT. This sequence encodes CARHNRDNQPQHF.

The CDR3 DNA reads TGTGCCACCCAGATTAGCCTCAATCAGCCCCAGCATTTT. Protein: CATQISLNQPQHF. The chain is built from TRBV2 and TRBJ1-5, with D unclear. V lost 10 bases and J lost 3, with 13 bases in between. The CDR3 has 13 residues. Germline V gene lookup returns CDR1 SNHLY and CDR2 FYNNEI. Full variable domain (missing parts from reference TRBV2 and TRBJ1-5): EPEVTQTPSHQVTQMGQEVILRCVPISNHLYFYWYRQILGQKVEFLVSFYNNEISEKSEIFDDQFSVERPDGSNFTLKIRSTKLEDSAMYFCATQISLNQPQHFGDGTRLSIL.

The genes are TRBV19 and TRBJ2-3; tentative D call: TRBD2 (6 bases). CDR3 size: 15 residues. The germline gives CDR1 LNHDA, CDR2 SQIVND (reference sequence). Trimming took off 5 bases at V and 2 bases at J, with 14 bases between the two ends. The CDR3 loop reads CASSEAAGITDTQYF. In nucleotides, the CDR3 is TGTGCCAGTAGTGAAGCCGCGGGGATCACAGATACGCAGTATTTT.

J is TRBJ2-7 and V is TRBV5-1, with a weak D call TRBD1 (6 bases). Germline assignment: CDR1 SGHRS and CDR2 YFSETQ. This CDR3 contains 13 residues. V was pared by 3 bases and J by 3 bases, with 10 bases between. CDR3 region: CASSWETGYEQYF. Here the CDR3 DNA reads TGCGCCAGCAGCTGGGAGACAGGCTACGAGCAGTACTTC.

V gene TRBV25-1 combines with J gene TRBJ1-2, with 8 positions matching TRBD1. Germline-derived CDR1 and CDR2 are MGHDK and SYGVNS. V lost 2 bases, J lost 6 bases, and 11 bases stayed unmatched. The CDR3 sequence is 16 residues long. CDR3 loop: CASSEGGQGRLNGYTF. In DNA, the CDR3 is TGTGCCAGCAGTGAAGGTGGACAGGGAAGGCTCAATGGCTACACCTTC.

The chain combines TRBV5-1 with TRBJ2-7, with D perhaps TRBD2 (7 bases). The CDR3 runs to 16 residues. CDR1 SGHRS and CDR2 YFSETQ come from the germline V gene. V lost 4 bases, J lost 0 bases, and 17 bases lay in between. The CDR3 region has the DNA TGCGCCAGCAGCGGGGGGGACACCCGTAGCTCCTACGAGCAGTACTTC. Its translation: CASSGGDTRSSYEQYF.

The CDR3 loop is CASSLAGQGLYNEQFF. CDR3 sequence (DNA): TGTGCCAGCAGCTTAGCGGGACAGGGGCTTTACAATGAGCAGTTCTTC. The chain uses TRBV7-8 and TRBJ2-1, with 10 bases that match TRBD1. The CDR3 loop spans 16 amino acids. CDR1 is SGHVS, CDR2 FQNEAQ, per germline. J lost 4 bases, V lost 0 bases, and 3 bases had no gene match.

The genes are TRBV4-1 and TRBJ1-1; D uncertain. In germline, CDR1 is MGHRA, CDR2 YSYEKL. V lost 1 base and J 3 bases, leaving 3 bases between the germline ends. This CDR3 region has 12 residues. CDR3 nucleotides: TGCGCCAGCAGCCAAGGGTACACTGAAGCTTTCTTT. This gives the protein CASSQGYTEAFF.

The chain links TRBV6-1 to TRBJ1-2; maybe TRBD1 (6 bases). This CDR3 has 15 amino acids. V dropped 5 bases and J dropped 0 bases, with 13 bases sitting between them. The V gene's germline CDR1 is MNHNS and CDR2 SASEGT. CDR3 in DNA: TGTGCCAGCAGTTTACTACAGGGACCTAACTATGGCTACACCTTC. This gives the protein CASSLLQGPNYGYTF.

This clone is deemed medium-sized. The CDR3: CASSPRDTLRDSPLHF. The CDR3 bases are TGTGCCAGCAGCCCAAGGGACACCCTGAGGGATTCACCCCTCCACTTT. This rearrangement joins TRBV12-1 to TRBJ1-6; the table's D call of TRBD1 was not tested on the DNA. TRBV12-1 corresponds to a pseudogene. This CDR3 comprises 16 residues.

This sequence joins TRBV6-4 and TRBJ1-5; D gene unclear. The CDR3 is 13 amino acids. Germline V gene lookup returns CDR1 MRHNA and CDR2 SNTAGT. Trimming cost V 2 bases and J 2 bases, with 4 bases left between them. CDR3: CASSDRGNQPQHF. For the CDR3, the DNA is TGTGCCAGCAGTGACAGGGGCAATCAGCCCCAGCATTTT.

The V and J genes are TRBV28 and TRBJ2-7, with 7 positions matching TRBD1. Germline V lookup: CDR1 MDHEN, CDR2 SYDVKM. The CDR3 totals 15 residues. After removal of 7 bases from V and 2 bases from J, the junction contained 11 bases not matched to a gene. This chain's CDR3 is CASTSRWDRPYEQYF. DNA for the CDR3: TGTGCCAGCACCTCACGCTGGGACAGACCCTACGAGCAGTACTTC.

This rearrangement joins TRBV4-1 to TRBJ2-7, with D uncertain. Germline V lookup: CDR1 MGHRA, CDR2 YSYEKL. CDR3 length equals 14 residues. Trimming removed 0 bases at V and 5 bases at J, with 11 bases between. The DNA for the CDR3 is TGCGCCAGCAGCCAAGAAACGGTCCCTAACGAGCAGTACTTC. Amino acids: CASSQETVPNEQYF.

This chain joins TRBV5-4 and TRBJ2-5, with 8 bases identical to TRBD2. This CDR3 is built from 14 residues. With 5 bases clipped from V and 1 base from J, the junction kept 4 bases outside the gene matches. Germline CDR1 reads SGHNT; CDR2 reads YYREEE (reference sequence). CDR3 loop: CASRLAGPQETQYF. The CDR3 coding sequence is TGTGCCAGCAGATTAGCGGGGCCCCAAGAGACCCAGTACTTC.

V gene TRBV2 combines with J gene TRBJ1-4; weak D call: TRBD1 (5 bases). The CDR3 totals 13 residues. Trimming shortened V by 8 bases and J by 5 bases, and 12 bases separated the two germline ends. Per germline, CDR1 SNHLY and CDR2 FYNNEI. The CDR3 is CASGRGPNEKLFF. CDR3 sequence (DNA): TGTGCCAGCGGGAGGGGCCCCAATGAAAAACTGTTTTTT.

The chain has TRBV5-4 and TRBJ1-6; the D is unclear. This CDR3 spans 13 amino acids. The germline gives CDR1 SGHNT, CDR2 YYREEE (reference sequence). With 3 bases removed from V and 6 bases from J, the gap between germline ends came to 7 bases. The CDR3 region is CASSSVSNSPLHF. The CDR3 DNA follows: TGTGCCAGCAGCTCGGTCAGTAATTCACCCCTCCACTTT.

The table lists this clone with a few counts. This chain connects TRBV5-4 to TRBJ2-3; 10 nucleotides line up with TRBD2. CDR1 SGHNT and CDR2 YYREEE come from the germline V gene (reference sequence). The junction had 6 bases not matched to a gene; V was cut back by 1 base and J by 1 base. This CDR3 region has 17 residues. The DNA for the CDR3 is TGTGCCAGCAGCTTGTCTTACGGGACTAGCGGCACAGATACGCAGTATTTT. Translated: CASSLSYGTSGTDTQYF. Filled out from reference TRBV5-4 and TRBJ2-3, the complete variable domain reads ETGVTQSPTHLIKTRGQQVTLRCSSQSGHNTVSWYQQALGQGPQFIFQYYREEENGRGNFPPRFSGLQFPNYSSELNVNALELDDSALYLCASSLSYGTSGTDTQYFGPGTRLTVL.

The V call is TRBV4-3, the J call TRBJ1-2; D remains unclear. This CDR3 has 14 residues. The germline V and J ends were trimmed by 0 bases and 4 bases, with 9 bases remaining between them. Germline V gives CDR1 LGHNA, CDR2 YSLEER. The CDR3 spells CASSQDLEVYGYTF. CDR3 sequence (DNA): TGCGCCAGCAGCCAAGATTTGGAGGTCTATGGCTACACCTTC.

This clone turned up a few times. The chain joins TRBV5-4 to TRBJ1-1; D possibly corresponds to TRBD1 (5 bases). Trimming cost V 4 bases and J 1 base, with 8 bases left between them. The CDR3 covers 13 residues. Germline V gene data show CDR1 as SGHNT and CDR2 as YYREEE (reference sequence). The CDR3 spells CASSGGGNTEAFF. The CDR3, as DNA: TGTGCCAGCAGCGGCGGGGGGAACACTGAAGCTTTCTTT.

V and J are TRBV6-5 and TRBJ2-3; 10 bases align to TRBD2. V dropped 5 bases and J dropped 3; count of bases not matched to a gene: 5. Germline-derived CDR1 and CDR2 are MNHEY and SVGAGI. This CDR3 has 15 amino acids. CDR3 sequence (DNA): TGTGCCAGCAGTCCGCTAGCGGGAGTTACAGATACGCAGTATTTT. Its protein is CASSPLAGVTDTQYF.

The CDR3, as DNA: TGTGCCAGCGTAACAGGGACTACATCCTACGAGCAGTACTTC. Translated: CASVTGTTSYEQYF. The gene calls are TRBV28 and TRBJ2-7; D is possibly TRBD2 (7 bases). CDR1 and CDR2 (germline): MDHEN, SYDVKM. V lost 8 bases, J lost 1 base, and 15 bases lay in between. There are 14 residues in the CDR3.

The chain joins TRBV6-4 to TRBJ2-2; D call uncertain. V gave up 3 bases and J gave up 3 bases, with 8 bases separating them. This CDR3 is 14 amino acids long. The germline gives CDR1 MRHNA, CDR2 SNTAGT. The DNA for the CDR3 is TGTGCCAGCAGTGAATCTCCCTACACCGGGGAGCTGTTTTTT. Its protein product is CASSESPYTGELFF.

This sequence joins TRBV5-1 and TRBJ1-4; D gene uncertain. Trimming took off 0 bases at V and 8 bases at J, with 14 bases between the two ends. Germline V CDR1 and CDR2: SGHRS, YFSETQ. This CDR3 has 15 residues. CDR3 nucleotide sequence: TGCGCCAGCAGCTTGGACCCAGTCGTGAGGGAAAAACTGTTTTTT. Translated, it gives CASSLDPVVREKLFF.

The chain employs TRBV6-5 and TRBJ2-7, with D perhaps matching TRBD1 (6 bases). The germline V and J ends were trimmed by 0 bases and 2 bases, with 8 bases remaining between them. The germline V gene encodes CDR1 MNHEY and CDR2 SVGAGI. The CDR3 is made up of 14 amino acids. The CDR3 sequence: CASSYSQGPYEQYF. The CDR3 DNA sequence: TGTGCCAGCAGTTACTCCCAGGGGCCCTACGAGCAGTACTTC.

This clone was seen a handful of times. The chain uses TRBV4-1 and TRBJ2-3, with 10 bases aligning to TRBD2. The CDR3 consists of 16 residues. The germline V gene encodes CDR1 MGHRA and CDR2 YSYEKL. Germline trimming cut 7 bases from V and 6 bases from J; bases unmatched to any gene: 13. This CDR3 reads CASKEALAGEWDTQYF. The CDR3 DNA sequence: TGCGCCAGCAAAGAAGCGCTAGCGGGAGAATGGGATACGCAGTATTTT.

Details on this clone: This sample includes further DNA sequences coding for the same CDR3. The chain employs TRBV2 and TRBJ2-3; no definite D call. CDR1 and CDR2 from the germline V gene are SNHLY and FYNNEI. Deletions cut 4 bases from V and 6 bases from J, with 8 bases between. The CDR3 is 12 residues long. CDR3 sequence: CASSGLGDTQYF. For the CDR3, the DNA is TGTGCCAGCAGTGGGCTAGGGGATACGCAGTATTTT. Full variable domain (remainder filled in from reference TRBV2 and TRBJ2-3): EPEVTQTPSHQVTQMGQEVILRCVPISNHLYFYWYRQILGQKVEFLVSFYNNEISEKSEIFDDQFSVERPDGSNFTLKIRSTKLEDSAMYFCASSGLGDTQYFGPGTRLTVL.